This T cell receptor (beta chain) came from a study of beta chain features in type 1 diabetes. Study-wide results and limits: TCRB rearrangement may or may not be influenced by HLA type; here this remained unresolved. Compared with healthy donors, patients appeared to share more similar naive, central memory and regulatory TCRB repertoires.

It was one heparinised blood draw, averaging approximately 100 mL, that each donor gave. What was sequenced were expressed TCRB transcripts, since all of the isolated RNA had been reverse transcribed. Here immunoSEQ multiplex PCR was the method, and the copy in TCRdb shows in-frame clones only, minus some. The table shows around 450,000 clones, with about 10% occurring only once. To note about this clone: What it binds is unknown.

The sample consisted of naive CD4+ T cells from blood. This clonotype originated in a woman younger than 30 in good health.

The CDR3 loop is CASSAGLGYGYTF. CDR3 DNA: TGTGCCAGCAGCGCGGGCCTCGGCTATGGCTACACCTTC. The chain recombines TRBV9 with TRBJ1-2; no clear D gene. V was shortened by 3 bases and J by 4 bases, with 10 bases between the two germline ends. Germline values: CDR1 SGDLS, CDR2 YYNGEE. CDR3 length: 13 amino acids.